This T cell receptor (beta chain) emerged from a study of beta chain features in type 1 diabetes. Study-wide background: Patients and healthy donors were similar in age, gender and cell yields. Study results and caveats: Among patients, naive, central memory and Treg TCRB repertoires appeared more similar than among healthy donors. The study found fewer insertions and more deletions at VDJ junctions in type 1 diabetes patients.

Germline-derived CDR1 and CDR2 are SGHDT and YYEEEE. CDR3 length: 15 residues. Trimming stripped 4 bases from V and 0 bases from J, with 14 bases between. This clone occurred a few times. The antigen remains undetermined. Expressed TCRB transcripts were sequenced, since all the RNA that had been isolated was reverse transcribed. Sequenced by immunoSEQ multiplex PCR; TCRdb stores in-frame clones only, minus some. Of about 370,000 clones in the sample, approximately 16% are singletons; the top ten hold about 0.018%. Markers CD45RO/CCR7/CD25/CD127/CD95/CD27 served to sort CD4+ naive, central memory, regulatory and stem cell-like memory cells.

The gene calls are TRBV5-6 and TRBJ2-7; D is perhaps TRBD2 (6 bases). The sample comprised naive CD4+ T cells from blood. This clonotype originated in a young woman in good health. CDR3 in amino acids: CASSGGLAASYEQYF. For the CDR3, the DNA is TGTGCCAGCAGCGGGGGACTGGCAGCCTCCTACGAGCAGTACTTC.